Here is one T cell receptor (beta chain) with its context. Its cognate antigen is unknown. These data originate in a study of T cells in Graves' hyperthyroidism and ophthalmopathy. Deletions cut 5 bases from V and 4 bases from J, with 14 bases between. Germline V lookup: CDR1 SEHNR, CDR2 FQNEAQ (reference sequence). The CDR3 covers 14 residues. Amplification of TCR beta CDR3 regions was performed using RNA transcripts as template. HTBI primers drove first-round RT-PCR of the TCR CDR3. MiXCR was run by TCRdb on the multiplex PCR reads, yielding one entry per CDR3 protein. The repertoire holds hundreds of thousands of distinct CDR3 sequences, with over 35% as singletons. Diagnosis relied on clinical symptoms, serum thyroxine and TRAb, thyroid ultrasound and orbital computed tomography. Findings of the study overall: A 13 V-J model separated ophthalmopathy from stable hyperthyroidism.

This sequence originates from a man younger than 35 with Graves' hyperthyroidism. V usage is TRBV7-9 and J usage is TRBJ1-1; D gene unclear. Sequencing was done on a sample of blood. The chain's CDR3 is CASSQGTAATEAFF. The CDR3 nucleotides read TGTGCCAGCAGCCAAGGAACTGCAGCCACTGAAGCTTTCTTT.